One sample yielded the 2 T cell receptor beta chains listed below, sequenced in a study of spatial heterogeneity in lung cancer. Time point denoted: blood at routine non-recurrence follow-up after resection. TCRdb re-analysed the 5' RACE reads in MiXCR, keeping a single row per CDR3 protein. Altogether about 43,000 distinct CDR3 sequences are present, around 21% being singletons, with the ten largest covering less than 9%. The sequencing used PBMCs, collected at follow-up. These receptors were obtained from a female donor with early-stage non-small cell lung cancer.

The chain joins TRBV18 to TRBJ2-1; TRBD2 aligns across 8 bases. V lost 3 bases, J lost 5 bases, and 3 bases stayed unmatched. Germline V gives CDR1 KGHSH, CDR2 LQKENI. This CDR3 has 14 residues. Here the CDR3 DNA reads TGTGCCAGCTCACCTGCGGGAGGTGACAATGAGCAGTTCTTC. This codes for CASSPAGGDNEQFF.

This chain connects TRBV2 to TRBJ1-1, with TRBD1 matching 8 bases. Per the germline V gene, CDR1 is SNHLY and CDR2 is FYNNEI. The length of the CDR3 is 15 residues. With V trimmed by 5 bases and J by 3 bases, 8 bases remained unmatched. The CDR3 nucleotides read TGTGCCAGCAGTTACTCAGGGGGCCTGGACACTGAAGCTTTCTTT. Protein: CASSYSGGLDTEAFF.